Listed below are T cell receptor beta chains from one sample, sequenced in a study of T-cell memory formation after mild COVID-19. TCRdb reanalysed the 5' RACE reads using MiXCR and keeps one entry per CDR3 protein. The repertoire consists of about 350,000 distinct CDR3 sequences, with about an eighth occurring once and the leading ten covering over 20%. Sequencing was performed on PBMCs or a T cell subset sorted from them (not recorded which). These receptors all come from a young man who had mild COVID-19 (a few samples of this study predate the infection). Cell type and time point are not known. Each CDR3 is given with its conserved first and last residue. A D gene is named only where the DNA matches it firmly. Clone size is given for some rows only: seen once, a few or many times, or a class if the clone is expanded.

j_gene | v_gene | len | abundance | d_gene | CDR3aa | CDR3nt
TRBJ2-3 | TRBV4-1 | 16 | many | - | CASSQDRTGTSDTQYF | TGCGCCAGCAGCCAAGATAGGACCGGGACTTCCGATACGCAGTATTTT
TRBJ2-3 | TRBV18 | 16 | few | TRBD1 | CASSPITGAATDTQYF | TGTGCCAGCTCACCGATCACAGGGGCAGCTACAGATACGCAGTATTTT
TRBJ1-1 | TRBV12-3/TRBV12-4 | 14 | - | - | CASSLLRGKTEAFF | TGTGCCAGCAGTTTACTCCGGGGAAAGACTGAAGCTTTCTTT
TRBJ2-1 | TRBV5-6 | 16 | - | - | CASSLATRSSYNEQFF | TGTGCCAGCAGCTTGGCCACTCGGAGCTCCTACAATGAGCAGTTCTTC
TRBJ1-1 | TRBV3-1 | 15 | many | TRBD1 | CASSLRTGPGTEAFF | TGTGCCAGCAGCCTACGGACAGGGCCGGGAACTGAAGCTTTCTTT
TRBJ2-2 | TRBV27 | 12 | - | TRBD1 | CASTGGGGELFF | TGTGCCAGCACAGGGGGCGGCGGGGAGCTGTTTTTT
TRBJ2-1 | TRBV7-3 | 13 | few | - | CASSLGKYNEQFF | TGTGCCAGCAGCTTAGGCAAGTACAATGAGCAGTTCTTC
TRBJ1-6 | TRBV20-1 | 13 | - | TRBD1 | CSQRDRENSPLHF | TGCAGTCAGAGGGACAGAGAAAATTCACCCCTCCACTTT
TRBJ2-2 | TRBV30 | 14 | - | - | CAWSPSNLGGELFF | TGTGCCTGGAGTCCCTCGAATTTAGGCGGGGAGCTGTTTTTT
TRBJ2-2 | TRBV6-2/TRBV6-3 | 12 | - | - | CASSYWVGELFF | TGTGCCAGCAGTTATTGGGTCGGGGAGCTGTTTTTT
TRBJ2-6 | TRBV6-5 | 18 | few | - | CASSSPAGAQAGANVLTF | TGTGCCAGCAGTTCCCCGGCAGGCGCACAGGCTGGGGCCAACGTCCTGACTTTC
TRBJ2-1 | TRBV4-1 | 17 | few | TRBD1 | CASSQTRQGGGYNEQFF | TGCGCCAGCAGCCAAACCCGACAGGGGGGCGGCTACAATGAGCAGTTCTTC
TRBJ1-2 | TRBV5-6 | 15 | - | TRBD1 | CASSLSDARGNGYTF | TGTGCCAGCAGCTTGTCCGACGCCAGGGGGAATGGCTACACCTTC
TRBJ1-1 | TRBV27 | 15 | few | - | CASSPYGGMNTEAFF | TGTGCCAGCAGTCCCTACGGGGGCATGAACACTGAAGCTTTCTTT
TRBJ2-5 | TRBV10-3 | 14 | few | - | CAISESDKQETQYF | TGTGCCATCAGTGAGTCGGACAAACAAGAGACCCAGTACTTC
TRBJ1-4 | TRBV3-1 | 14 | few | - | CASSQRTDNEKLFF | TGTGCCAGCAGCCAAAGGACAGACAATGAAAAACTGTTTTTT
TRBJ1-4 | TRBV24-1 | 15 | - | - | CATSDSSGGNEKLFF | TGTGCCACCAGTGATTCATCCGGGGGGAACGAAAAACTGTTTTTT
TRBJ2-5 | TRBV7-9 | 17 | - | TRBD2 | CASSLVGAGGPQETQYF | TGTGCCAGCAGCTTAGTCGGCGCGGGGGGCCCCCAAGAGACCCAGTACTTC
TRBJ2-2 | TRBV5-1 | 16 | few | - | CASSLAVSGATGELFF | TGCGCCAGCAGCTTGGCCGTTTCAGGGGCTACCGGGGAGCTGTTTTTT
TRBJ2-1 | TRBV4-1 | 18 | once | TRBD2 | CASSKSRDRGGDNNEQFF | TGCGCCAGCAGCAAATCGCGGGACCGGGGGGGCGATAACAATGAGCAGTTCTTC
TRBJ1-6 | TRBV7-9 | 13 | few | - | CASSSVYNSPLHF | TGTGCCAGCAGCTCCGTGTATAATTCACCCCTCCACTTT
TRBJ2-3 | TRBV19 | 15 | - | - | CASSLVRTSTDTQYF | TGTGCCAGTAGTTTGGTCAGAACTAGCACAGATACGCAGTATTTT
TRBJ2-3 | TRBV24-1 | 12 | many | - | CATASSTDTQYF | TGTGCCACCGCCAGCAGCACAGATACGCAGTATTTT
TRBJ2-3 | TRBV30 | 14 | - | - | CAWSVGWVTDTQYF | TGTGCCTGGAGTGTAGGTTGGGTAACAGATACGCAGTATTTT
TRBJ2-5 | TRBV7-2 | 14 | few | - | CASSPDIFQETQYF | TGTGCCAGCAGCCCGGACATATTCCAAGAGACCCAGTACTTC
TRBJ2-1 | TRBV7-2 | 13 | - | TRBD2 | CASSSGLAWEQFF | TGTGCCAGCAGCTCAGGACTAGCCTGGGAGCAGTTCTTC
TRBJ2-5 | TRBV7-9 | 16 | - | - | CASSYRDTILGETQYF | TGTGCCAGCAGCTACAGGGACACTATACTTGGAGAGACCCAGTACTTC
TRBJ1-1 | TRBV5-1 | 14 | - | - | CASSLGLVDSEAFF | TGCGCCAGCAGCTTAGGACTGGTGGACTCTGAAGCTTTCTTT
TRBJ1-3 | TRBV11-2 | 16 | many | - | CASSLGWVASGNTIYF | TGTGCCAGCAGCTTAGGATGGGTTGCATCTGGAAACACCATATATTTT
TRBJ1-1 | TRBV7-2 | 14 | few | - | CASSSTSGEVEAFF | TGTGCCAGCAGCTCCACTTCAGGGGAGGTTGAAGCTTTCTTT
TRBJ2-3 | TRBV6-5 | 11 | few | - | CASGRADTQYF | TGTGCCAGCGGTCGAGCAGATACGCAGTATTTT
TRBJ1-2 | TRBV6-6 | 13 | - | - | CASSLGSPGLNTF | TGTGCCAGCAGTTTGGGAAGTCCCGGCCTTAACACCTTC
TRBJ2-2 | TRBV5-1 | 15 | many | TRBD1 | CASSVGQGGIGELFF | TGCGCCAGCAGCGTGGGACAGGGAGGGATCGGGGAGCTGTTTTTT
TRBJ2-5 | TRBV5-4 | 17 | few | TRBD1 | CASSYPGQGAPRETQYF | TGTGCCAGCAGCTATCCGGGACAGGGGGCACCAAGAGAGACCCAGTACTTC
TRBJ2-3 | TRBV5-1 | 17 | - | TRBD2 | CASSLASGGTSTDTQYF | TGCGCCAGCAGCCTGGCTAGCGGGGGAACTAGCACAGATACGCAGTATTTT
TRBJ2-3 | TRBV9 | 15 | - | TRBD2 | CASSETSGLTDTQYF | TGTGCCAGCAGCGAGACTAGCGGGCTCACAGATACGCAGTATTTT
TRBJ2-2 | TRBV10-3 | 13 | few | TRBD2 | CATGLASGGELFF | TGTGCCACAGGACTAGCGTCGGGCGGGGAGCTGTTTTTT
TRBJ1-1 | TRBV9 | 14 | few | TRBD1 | CASSQGGAGTEAFF | TGTGCCAGCAGCCAAGGGGGCGCGGGGACTGAAGCTTTCTTT
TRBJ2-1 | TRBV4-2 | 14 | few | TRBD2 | CASSHGLAGDEQFF | TGTGCCAGCAGCCATGGACTAGCGGGGGATGAGCAGTTCTTC
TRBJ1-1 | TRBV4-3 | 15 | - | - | CASSQVPGLNTEAFF | TGCGCCAGCAGCCAGGTACCGGGGCTGAACACTGAAGCTTTCTTT
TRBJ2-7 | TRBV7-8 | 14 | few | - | CASSLEGLTYEQYF | TGTGCCAGCAGCTTAGAGGGACTTACCTACGAGCAGTACTTC
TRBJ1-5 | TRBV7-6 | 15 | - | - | CASSLGGRGRQPQHF | TGTGCCAGCAGCTTAGGGGGCAGGGGTCGGCAGCCCCAGCATTTT
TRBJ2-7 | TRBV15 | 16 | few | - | CATSRDKSAMGLEQYF | TGTGCCACCAGCAGAGATAAAAGTGCCATGGGTCTCGAGCAGTACTTC
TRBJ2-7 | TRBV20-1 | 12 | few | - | CSARRTSYEQYF | TGCAGTGCTAGACGTACATCCTACGAGCAGTACTTC
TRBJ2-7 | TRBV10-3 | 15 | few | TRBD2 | CATFRTSGGPYEQYF | TGTGCCACCTTCCGGACTAGCGGGGGCCCCTACGAGCAGTACTTC
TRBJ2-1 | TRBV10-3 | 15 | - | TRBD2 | CAISVASGGAVEQFF | TGTGCCATCAGTGTGGCCAGCGGGGGGGCCGTTGAGCAGTTCTTC
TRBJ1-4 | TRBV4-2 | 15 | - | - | CASSQGGTGQRKLFF | TGTGCCAGCAGCCAAGGAGGCACAGGGCAGCGAAAACTGTTTTTT
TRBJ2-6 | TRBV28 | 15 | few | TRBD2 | CASTGGASGANVLTF | TGTGCCAGCACCGGGGGGGCCTCTGGGGCCAACGTCCTGACTTTC
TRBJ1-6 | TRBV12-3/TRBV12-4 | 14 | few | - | CASSLATANSPLHF | TGTGCCAGCAGTTTAGCGACGGCTAATTCACCCCTCCACTTT
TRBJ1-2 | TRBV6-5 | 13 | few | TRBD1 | CASTSGGPYGYTF | TGTGCCAGCACTTCAGGGGGACCCTATGGCTACACCTTC
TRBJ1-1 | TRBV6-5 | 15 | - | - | CASSYTRGRDTEAFF | TGTGCCAGCAGTTACACTCGGGGGCGGGACACTGAAGCTTTCTTT
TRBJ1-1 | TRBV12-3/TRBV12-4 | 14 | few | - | CASSPADSNTEAFF | TGTGCCAGCAGTCCGGCGGACAGTAACACTGAAGCTTTCTTT
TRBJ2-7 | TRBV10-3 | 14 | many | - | CAISDTKGRIEQYF | TGTGCCATCAGTGACACTAAGGGACGGATCGAGCAGTACTTC
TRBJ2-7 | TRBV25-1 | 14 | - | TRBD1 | CATSGDRGSYEQYF | TGTGCCACCAGTGGGGACAGGGGGTCCTACGAGCAGTACTTC
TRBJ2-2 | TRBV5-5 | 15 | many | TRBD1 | CASSTGQANTGELFF | TGTGCCAGCAGCACAGGACAGGCTAACACCGGGGAGCTGTTTTTT
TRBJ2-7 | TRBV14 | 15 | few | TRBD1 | CASSQPGTDTYEQYF | TGTGCCAGCAGCCAGCCCGGGACAGACACCTACGAGCAGTACTTC
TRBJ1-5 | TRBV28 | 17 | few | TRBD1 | CASSSRQGAYSNQPQHF | TGTGCCAGCAGTTCCCGCCAGGGGGCTTATAGCAATCAGCCCCAGCATTTT
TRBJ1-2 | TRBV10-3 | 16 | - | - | CATTERTKHLNYGYTF | TGTGCCACTACCGAAAGGACCAAGCATTTGAACTATGGCTACACCTTC
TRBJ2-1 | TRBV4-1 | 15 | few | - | CASRGTPGSYNEQFF | TGCGCCAGCAGGGGAACCCCGGGGTCCTACAATGAGCAGTTCTTC